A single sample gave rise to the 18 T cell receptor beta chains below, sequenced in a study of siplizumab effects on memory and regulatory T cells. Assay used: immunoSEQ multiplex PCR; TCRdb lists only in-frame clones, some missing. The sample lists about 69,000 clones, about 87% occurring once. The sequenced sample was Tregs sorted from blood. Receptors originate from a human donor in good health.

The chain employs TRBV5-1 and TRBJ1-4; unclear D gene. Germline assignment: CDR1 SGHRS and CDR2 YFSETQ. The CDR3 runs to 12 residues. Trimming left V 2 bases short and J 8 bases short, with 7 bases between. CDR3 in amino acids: CASSFLGEKLFF. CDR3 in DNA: TGCGCCAGCAGCTTCCTAGGGGAAAAACTGTTTTTT. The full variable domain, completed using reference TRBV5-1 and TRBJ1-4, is KAGVTQTPRYLIKTRGQQVTLSCSPISGHRSVSWYQQTPGQGLQFLFEYFSETQRNKGNFPGRFSGRQFSNSRSEMNVSTLELGDSALYLCASSFLGEKLFFGSGTQLSVL.

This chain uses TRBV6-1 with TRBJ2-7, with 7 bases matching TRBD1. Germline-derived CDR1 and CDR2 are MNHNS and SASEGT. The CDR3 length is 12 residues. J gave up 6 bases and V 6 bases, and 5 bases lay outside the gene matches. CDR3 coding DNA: TGTGCCAGCAGGACAGGGTTGGGCGAGCAGTACTTC. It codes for CASRTGLGEQYF.

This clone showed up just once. The CDR3 protein is CASSPGQGVVEYTDTQYF. The CDR3 bases are TGTGCCAGCAGCCCTGGACAGGGGGTGGTGGAATACACAGATACGCAGTATTTT. This rearrangement joins TRBV9 to TRBJ2-3; 10 bases align to TRBD1. This CDR3 has 18 residues. CDR1 is SGDLS and CDR2 is YYNGEE in the germline V gene. The V gene end was trimmed by 4 bases and the J gene end by 2 bases; junction bases not matched to a gene: 13.

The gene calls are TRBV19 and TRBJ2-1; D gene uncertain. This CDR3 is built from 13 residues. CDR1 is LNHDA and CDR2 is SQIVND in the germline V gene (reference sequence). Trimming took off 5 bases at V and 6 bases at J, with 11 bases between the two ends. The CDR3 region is CASSPRIPNEQFF. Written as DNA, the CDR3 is TGTGCCAGTAGTCCTCGGATCCCCAATGAGCAGTTCTTC.

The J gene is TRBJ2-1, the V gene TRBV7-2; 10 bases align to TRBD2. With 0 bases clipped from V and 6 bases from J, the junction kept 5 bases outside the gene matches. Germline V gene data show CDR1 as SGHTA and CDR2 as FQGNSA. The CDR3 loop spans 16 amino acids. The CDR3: CASSLARLAGVNEQFF. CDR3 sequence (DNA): TGTGCCAGCAGCTTAGCGCGGCTAGCGGGAGTCAATGAGCAGTTCTTC.

CDR3 bases: TGTGCCAGCAGCGATCGGACAGCAAGCACAGATACGCAGTATTTT. Amino acids: CASSDRTASTDTQYF. The chain recombines TRBV11-3 with TRBJ2-3, with D possibly matching TRBD1 (6 bases). Trimming removed 5 bases at V and 0 bases at J, with 12 bases between. Germline assignment: CDR1 SGHNT and CDR2 YENEEA. This CDR3 is 15 amino acids long.

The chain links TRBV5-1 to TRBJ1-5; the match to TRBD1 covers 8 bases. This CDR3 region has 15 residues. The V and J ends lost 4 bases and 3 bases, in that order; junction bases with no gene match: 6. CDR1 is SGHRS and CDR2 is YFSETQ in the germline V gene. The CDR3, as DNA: TGCGCCAGCAGCGACGGGACAGGCCACAATCAGCCCCAGCATTTT. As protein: CASSDGTGHNQPQHF.

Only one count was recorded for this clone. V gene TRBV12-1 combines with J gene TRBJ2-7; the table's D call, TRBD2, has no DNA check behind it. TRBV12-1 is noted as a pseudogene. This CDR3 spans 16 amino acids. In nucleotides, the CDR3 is TGTGCCAGCAGCCCTTATAGCGAGACTAAAAGCTACGAGCAGTACTTC. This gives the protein CASSPYSETKSYEQYF.

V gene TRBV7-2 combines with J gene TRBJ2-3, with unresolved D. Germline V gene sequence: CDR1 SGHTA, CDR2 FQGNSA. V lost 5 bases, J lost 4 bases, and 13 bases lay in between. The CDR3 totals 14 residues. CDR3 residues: CASSQPGGADTQYF. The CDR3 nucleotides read TGTGCCAGCAGCCAACCCGGTGGCGCAGATACGCAGTATTTT.

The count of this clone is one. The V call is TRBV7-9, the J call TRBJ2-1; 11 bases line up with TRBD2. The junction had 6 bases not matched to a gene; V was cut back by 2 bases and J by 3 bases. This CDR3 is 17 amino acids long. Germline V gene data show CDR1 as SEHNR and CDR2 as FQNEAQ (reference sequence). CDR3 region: CASSLYTSGSNYNEQFF. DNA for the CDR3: TGTGCCAGCAGCTTATACACTAGCGGGAGCAACTACAATGAGCAGTTCTTC.

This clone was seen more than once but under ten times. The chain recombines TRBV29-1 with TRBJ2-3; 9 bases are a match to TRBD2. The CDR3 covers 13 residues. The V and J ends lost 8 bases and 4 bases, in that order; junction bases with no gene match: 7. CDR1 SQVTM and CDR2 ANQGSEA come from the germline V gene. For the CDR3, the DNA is TGCAGCATAAGCGGGAGGAGATCAGATACGCAGTATTTT. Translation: CSISGRRSDTQYF.

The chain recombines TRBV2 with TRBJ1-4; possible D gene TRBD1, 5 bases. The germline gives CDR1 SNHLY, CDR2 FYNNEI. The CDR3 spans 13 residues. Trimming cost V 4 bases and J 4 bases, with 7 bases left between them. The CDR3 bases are TGTGCCAGCAGTGGACAGCTTAATGAAAAACTGTTTTTT. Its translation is CASSGQLNEKLFF. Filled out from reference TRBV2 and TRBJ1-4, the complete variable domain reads EPEVTQTPSHQVTQMGQEVILRCVPISNHLYFYWYRQILGQKVEFLVSFYNNEISEKSEIFDDQFSVERPDGSNFTLKIRSTKLEDSAMYFCASSGQLNEKLFFGSGTQLSVL.

CDR3 in DNA: TGTGCCATCAGAAAGGACAGGCGGAGGGTGGAGACCCAGTACTTC. Residues: CAIRKDRRRVETQYF. The chain carries TRBV10-3 and TRBJ2-5, with D tentatively TRBD1 (7 bases). The ends were cut back, 6 bases at V and 5 bases at J, with 19 bases in the middle. Germline V gene sequence: CDR1 ENHRY, CDR2 SYGVKD. The CDR3 consists of 15 residues.

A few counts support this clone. DNA for the CDR3: TGTGCCAGTAGTATCGGGCAGCTAAGAAACTATGGCTACACCTTC. As protein: CASSIGQLRNYGYTF. The chain links TRBV19 to TRBJ1-2; D is unclear. The CDR3 loop spans 15 amino acids. In germline, CDR1 is LNHDA, CDR2 SQIVND (reference sequence). V lost 3 bases to trimming and J lost 2 bases, with 13 bases between them.

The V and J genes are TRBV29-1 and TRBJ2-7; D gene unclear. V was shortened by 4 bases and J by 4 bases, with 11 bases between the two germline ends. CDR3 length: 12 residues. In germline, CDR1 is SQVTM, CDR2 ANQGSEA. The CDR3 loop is CSVGPGPYEQYF. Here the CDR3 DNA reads TGCAGCGTTGGCCCCGGCCCGTACGAGCAGTACTTC.

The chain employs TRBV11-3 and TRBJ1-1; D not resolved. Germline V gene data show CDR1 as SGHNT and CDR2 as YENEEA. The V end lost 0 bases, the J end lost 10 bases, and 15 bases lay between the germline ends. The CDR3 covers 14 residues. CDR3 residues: CASSLDQRPGLAFF. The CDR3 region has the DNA TGTGCCAGCAGCTTAGACCAGAGGCCGGGGTTAGCTTTCTTT.

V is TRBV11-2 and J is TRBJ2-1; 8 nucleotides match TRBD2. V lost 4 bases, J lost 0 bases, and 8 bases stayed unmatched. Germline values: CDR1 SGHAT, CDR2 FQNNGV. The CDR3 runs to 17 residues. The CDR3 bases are TGTGCCAGCAGCTCCCGAAGCGGGAGCGGCTCCTACAATGAGCAGTTCTTC. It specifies CASSSRSGSGSYNEQFF. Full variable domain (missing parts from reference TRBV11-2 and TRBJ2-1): EAGVAQSPRYKIIEKRQSVAFWCNPISGHATLYWYQQILGQGPKLLIQFQNNGVVDDSQLPKDRFSAERLKGVDSTLKIQPAKLEDSAVYLCASSSRSGSGSYNEQFFGPGTRLTVL.

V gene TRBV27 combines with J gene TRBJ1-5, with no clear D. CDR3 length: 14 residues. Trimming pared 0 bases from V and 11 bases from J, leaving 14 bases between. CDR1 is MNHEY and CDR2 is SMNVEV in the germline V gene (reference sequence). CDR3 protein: CASSLSSRLKAQHF. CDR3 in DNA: TGTGCCAGCAGTTTATCTTCCAGACTAAAAGCCCAGCATTTT.